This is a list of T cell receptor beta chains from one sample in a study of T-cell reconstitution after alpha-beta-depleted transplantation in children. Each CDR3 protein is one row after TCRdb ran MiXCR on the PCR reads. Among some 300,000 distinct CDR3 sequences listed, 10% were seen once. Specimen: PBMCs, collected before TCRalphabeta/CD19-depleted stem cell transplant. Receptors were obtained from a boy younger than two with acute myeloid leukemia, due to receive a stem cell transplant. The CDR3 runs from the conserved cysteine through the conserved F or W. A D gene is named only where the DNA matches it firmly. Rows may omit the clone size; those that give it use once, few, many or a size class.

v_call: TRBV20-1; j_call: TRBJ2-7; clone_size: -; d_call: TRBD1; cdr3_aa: CSALDRGLYEQYF; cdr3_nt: TGCAGTGCTTTGGACAGGGGCCTTTACGAGCAGTACTTC
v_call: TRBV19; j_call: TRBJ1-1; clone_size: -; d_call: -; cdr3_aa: CASSMGGTGNTEAFF; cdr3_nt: TGTGCCAGTAGTATGGGGGGGACGGGGAACACTGAAGCTTTCTTT
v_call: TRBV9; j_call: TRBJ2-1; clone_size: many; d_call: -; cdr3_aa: CASSPRVAVSYNWQFF; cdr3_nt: TGTGCCAGCAGCCCCCGAGTAGCGGTCTCCTACAATTGGCAGTTCTTC
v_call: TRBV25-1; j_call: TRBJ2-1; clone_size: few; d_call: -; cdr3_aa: CASSELLAFSYNEQFF; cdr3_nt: TGTGCCAGCAGTGAACTTCTAGCCTTCTCCTACAATGAGCAGTTCTTC
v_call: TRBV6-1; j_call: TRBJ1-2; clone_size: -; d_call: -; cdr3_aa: CASSFGQLYGYTF; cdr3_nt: TGTGCCAGCAGCTTTGGACAGCTCTATGGCTACACCTTC
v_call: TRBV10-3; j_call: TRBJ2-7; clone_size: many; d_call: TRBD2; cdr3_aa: CAIRKTTSGGSYEQYF; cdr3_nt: TGTGCCATCAGAAAAACGACTAGCGGGGGGTCCTACGAGCAGTACTTC
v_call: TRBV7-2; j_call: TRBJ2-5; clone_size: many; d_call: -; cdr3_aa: CASSRGPYRETQYF; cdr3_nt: TGTGCCAGCAGCCGTGGACCATATCGGGAGACCCAGTACTTC
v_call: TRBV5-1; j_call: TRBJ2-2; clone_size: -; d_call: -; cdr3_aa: CASSLRGLSINTGELFF; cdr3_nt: TGCGCCAGCAGCTTGAGGGGACTGAGTATTAACACCGGGGAGCTGTTTTTT
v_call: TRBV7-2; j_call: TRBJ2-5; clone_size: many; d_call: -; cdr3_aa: CASSPPEYQETQYF; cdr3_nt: TGTGCCAGCAGCCCCCCCGAGTACCAAGAGACCCAGTACTTC
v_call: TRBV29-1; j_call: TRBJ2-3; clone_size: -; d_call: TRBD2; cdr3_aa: CSVGGGRADDTQYF; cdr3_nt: TGCAGCGTGGGGGGCGGGAGGGCCGATGATACGCAGTATTTT
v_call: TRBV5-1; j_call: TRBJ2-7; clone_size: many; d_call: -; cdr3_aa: CASNRDSSYEQYF; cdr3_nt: TGCGCCAGCAACCGGGACTCTTCCTACGAGCAGTACTTC
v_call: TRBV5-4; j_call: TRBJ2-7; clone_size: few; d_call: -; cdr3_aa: CASGLGPYEQYF; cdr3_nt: TGTGCCAGCGGCCTGGGGCCCTACGAGCAGTACTTC
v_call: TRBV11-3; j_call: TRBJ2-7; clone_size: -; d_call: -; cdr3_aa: CASTPDDSYEQYF; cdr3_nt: TGTGCCAGCACCCCGGACGATTCCTACGAGCAGTACTTC
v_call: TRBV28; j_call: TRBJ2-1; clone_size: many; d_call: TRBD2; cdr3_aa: CASSSSGGPDNEQFF; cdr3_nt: TGTGCCAGCAGTTCGAGCGGGGGGCCGGACAATGAGCAGTTCTTC
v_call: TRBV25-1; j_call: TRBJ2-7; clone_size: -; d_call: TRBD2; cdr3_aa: CASSELAGQTYEQYF; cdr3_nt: TGTGCCAGCAGTGAGCTAGCGGGACAAACCTACGAGCAGTACTTC
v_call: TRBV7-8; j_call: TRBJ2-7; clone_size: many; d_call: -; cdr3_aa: CASSGRGPSYEQYF; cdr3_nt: TGTGCCAGCAGCGGCCGTGGGCCCTCCTACGAGCAGTACTTC
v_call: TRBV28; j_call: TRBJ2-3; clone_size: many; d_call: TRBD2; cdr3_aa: CASSTLTSGGFDTQYF; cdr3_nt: TGTGCCAGCAGTACTCTGACTAGCGGGGGGTTCGATACGCAGTATTTT
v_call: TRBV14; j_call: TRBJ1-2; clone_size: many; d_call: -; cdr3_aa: CASSPGGTLYGYTF; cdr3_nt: TGTGCCAGCAGCCCCGGAGGGACACTTTATGGCTACACCTTC
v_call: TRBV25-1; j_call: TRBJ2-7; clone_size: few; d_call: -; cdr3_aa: CASRGPLSYEQYF; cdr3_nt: TGTGCCAGCAGAGGGCCGCTATCCTACGAGCAGTACTTC
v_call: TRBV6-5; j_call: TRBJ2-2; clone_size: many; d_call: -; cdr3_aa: CASSYELTGELFF; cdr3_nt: TGTGCCAGCAGTTATGAGTTGACCGGGGAGCTGTTTTTT